These T cell receptor beta chains were read from a single sample in a study of T cell responses to AZD1222 COVID-19 vaccine. Produced via immunoSEQ multiplex PCR; TCRdb's table is partial and in-frame only. The repertoire holds about 100,000 clones, around 89% seen once, with roughly 2.7% in the top ten. Here the sequenced sample was peripheral blood, taken 28 days after the second AZD1222 dose. These receptors were taken from an adult who received the AZD1222 COVID-19 vaccine. Each CDR3 is given with its conserved first and last residue. D genes are given only for firm matches. Rows give clone size only sometimes, using once, few, many, or a class for an expanded clone.

V: TRBV30
size: .
D: TRBD1
J: TRBJ1-2
DNA: TGTGCCTGGAGTGGGACAGGCTATGGCTACACCTTC
CDR3: CAWSGTGYGYTF

V: TRBV15
size: .
D: .
J: TRBJ1-1
DNA: TGTGCCACCAGCAGAGTAGGGTACACTGAAGCTTTCTTT
CDR3: CATSRVGYTEAFF

V: TRBV21-1
size: .
D: .
J: TRBJ2-7
DNA: TGTGCCAGCAGCAAATCTCCGGGACTAGCGGGAGACTACGAGCAGTACTTC
CDR3: CASSKSPGLAGDYEQYF

V: TRBV9
size: .
D: .
J: TRBJ2-5
DNA: TGTGCCAGCAGCCCCGGCCCAGGGGGGGTTCAAGAGACCCAGTACTTC
CDR3: CASSPGPGGVQETQYF

V: TRBV4-2
size: .
D: .
J: TRBJ2-3
DNA: TGTGCCAGCAGCCCGGGGGGCGCATCAGATACGCAGTATTTT
CDR3: CASSPGGASDTQYF

V: TRBV28
size: .
D: .
J: TRBJ1-1
DNA: TGTGCCAGCACGGGAACTCGGGGGGCTTTCTTT
CDR3: CASTGTRGAFF

V: TRBV7-9
size: .
D: .
J: TRBJ2-2
DNA: TGTGCCAGCTCTCTCGAGGAGCTGTTTTTT
CDR3: CASSLEELFF

V: TRBV20-1
size: .
D: TRBD2
J: TRBJ2-1
DNA: TGCACAGCACTAGCGGCCAATGAGCAGTTCTTC
CDR3: CTALAANEQFF

V: TRBV5-4
size: once
D: .
J: TRBJ2-7
DNA: TGTGCCAGCAGCTTCAGGCAGGGGCCTTTCAGTACCATCGACGAGCAGTACTTC
CDR3: CASSFRQGPFSTIDEQYF

V: TRBV19
size: .
D: .
J: TRBJ2-2
DNA: TGTGCCAGTAGTATTGGCTGGACAGGGGAGCTGTTTTTT
CDR3: CASSIGWTGELFF

V: TRBV27
size: few
D: TRBD1
J: TRBJ1-2
DNA: TGTGCCAGCAGTTTTAACCCAGGGGGGGGTGGCTACACCTTC
CDR3: CASSFNPGGGGYTF

V: TRBV4-3
size: once
D: TRBD2
J: TRBJ2-1
DNA: TGCGCCAGCAGCCAATCTAGCGGGGGGGGAAGCTACAATGAGCAGTTCTTC
CDR3: CASSQSSGGGSYNEQFF

V: TRBV18
size: .
D: TRBD1
J: TRBJ1-5
DNA: TGTGCCAGCTCGCCCGACAGGGGTAATCAGCCCCAGCATTTT
CDR3: CASSPDRGNQPQHF

V: TRBV18
size: .
D: TRBD1
J: TRBJ1-2
DNA: TGTGCCAGCTCACCCTCCGGGACAGGGTACGGCTACACCTTC
CDR3: CASSPSGTGYGYTF

V: TRBV4-3
size: .
D: .
J: TRBJ2-5
DNA: TGCGCCAGCAGCCAAGGGACAGCGAGGCAGGAGACCCAGTACTTC
CDR3: CASSQGTARQETQYF

V: TRBV3-1/TRBV3-2
size: .
D: TRBD2
J: TRBJ2-7
DNA: TGTGCCAGCAGCCCGGGGACTAGTTGGGTCGCCTACGAGCAGTACTTC
CDR3: CASSPGTSWVAYEQYF

V: TRBV21-1
size: .
D: .
J: TRBJ1-1
DNA: TGTGCCAGCAGCCCCCGCGCCACTGAAGCTTTCTTT
CDR3: CASSPRATEAFF

V: TRBV7-8
size: once
D: TRBD2
J: TRBJ2-1
DNA: TGTGCCAGCAGCGTCGGACTAGCGGGGGAATACAATGAGCAGTTCTTC
CDR3: CASSVGLAGEYNEQFF

V: TRBV7-2
size: .
D: .
J: TRBJ1-2
DNA: TGTGCCAGCAGCAAAACCGGGACCGGGGGCCATGGCTACACCTTC
CDR3: CASSKTGTGGHGYTF

V: TRBV11-2
size: .
D: .
J: TRBJ2-7
DNA: TGTGCCAGCAGCTTAGGAGTCCCAACCTACGAGCAGTACTTC
CDR3: CASSLGVPTYEQYF

V: TRBV6-2/TRBV6-3
size: once
D: .
J: TRBJ1-2
DNA: TGTGCCAGCAGTTACCCCCCCTATGGCTACACCTTC
CDR3: CASSYPPYGYTF

V: TRBV7-3
size: .
D: .
J: TRBJ2-7
DNA: TGTGCCAGCAGCTTATGGTGGGATCCCCAACCCCTCTACGAGCAGTACTTC
CDR3: CASSLWWDPQPLYEQYF

V: TRBV7-6
size: .
D: .
J: TRBJ2-4
DNA: TGTGCCAGCAGGGGGGCAGGAGGGAACATTCAGTACTTC
CDR3: CASRGAGGNIQYF

V: TRBV5-1
size: .
D: .
J: TRBJ1-3
DNA: TGCGCCAGCAGCTTGTCTTCTCTCCCTGGAAACACCATATATTTT
CDR3: CASSLSSLPGNTIYF

V: TRBV7-2
size: once
D: .
J: TRBJ2-3
DNA: TGTGCCAGCAGCTTATATGGCACAGATACGCAGTATTTT
CDR3: CASSLYGTDTQYF

V: TRBV7-2
size: .
D: TRBD2
J: TRBJ2-1
DNA: TGTGCCAGCAGCTTAGGCGGGGGGCCCCTAGGCTACAATGAGCAGTTCTTC
CDR3: CASSLGGGPLGYNEQFF

V: TRBV7-2
size: .
D: TRBD2
J: TRBJ2-5
DNA: TGTGCCAGCAGCTTGAACGGGGGGGCCGAAGAGACCCAGTACTTC
CDR3: CASSLNGGAEETQYF

V: TRBV3-1/TRBV3-2
size: .
D: .
J: TRBJ2-7
DNA: TGTGCCAGCAGCCAAGCTCGCTACGAGCAGTACTTC
CDR3: CASSQARYEQYF

V: TRBV6-5
size: .
D: .
J: TRBJ1-5
DNA: TGTGCCAGCAGTTACTCCCTACGAGACAATCAGCCCCAGCATTTT
CDR3: CASSYSLRDNQPQHF

V: TRBV2
size: .
D: TRBD2
J: TRBJ2-7
DNA: TGTGCCAGCAGTGAAAAGTGGGCGGGGGGGCCCTACGAGCAGTACTTC
CDR3: CASSEKWAGGPYEQYF

V: TRBV19
size: .
D: TRBD1
J: TRBJ1-5
DNA: TGTGCCAGTACCCAAGGGACAGCAAGCAATCAGCCCCAGCATTTT
CDR3: CASTQGTASNQPQHF

V: TRBV27
size: .
D: TRBD2
J: TRBJ2-7
DNA: TGTGCCAGCAGTTCTAGCGGGGCGTGGACCTACGAGCAGTACTTC
CDR3: CASSSSGAWTYEQYF

V: TRBV30
size: .
D: .
J: TRBJ2-6
DNA: TGTGCCTGGAGTGTACGCCTCTCTGGGGCCAACGTCCTGACTTTC
CDR3: CAWSVRLSGANVLTF

V: TRBV5-4
size: .
D: .
J: TRBJ2-1
DNA: TGTGCCAGCAGCGGGGAGTTTGAGCAGTTCTTC
CDR3: CASSGEFEQFF

V: TRBV5-1
size: .
D: TRBD1
J: TRBJ1-1
DNA: TGCGCCAGCAGCTTGGACAGGGGGCCAGCTTTCTTT
CDR3: CASSLDRGPAFF

V: TRBV6-1
size: .
D: .
J: TRBJ2-5
DNA: TGTGCCAGCAGTGAAAAGCGGAACCTCGACGAGACCCAGTACTTC
CDR3: CASSEKRNLDETQYF

V: TRBV4-3
size: .
D: TRBD1
J: TRBJ1-1
DNA: TGCGCCAGCAGCCCGGGACAGGGGTCTACCTTTGCCACTGAAGCTTTCTTT
CDR3: CASSPGQGSTFATEAFF

V: TRBV6-4
size: medium-sized
D: .
J: TRBJ2-2
DNA: TGTGCCAGCAGTGACTCGGACACCGGGGAGCTGTTTTTT
CDR3: CASSDSDTGELFF

V: TRBV12-3/TRBV12-4
size: .
D: TRBD2
J: TRBJ2-1
DNA: TGTGCCAGCAGTCGCGGGGGCAATGAGCAGTTCTTC
CDR3: CASSRGGNEQFF

V: TRBV2
size: .
D: .
J: TRBJ1-5
DNA: TGTGCCAGCAGTGAAGGAGACAGTGGTTGGAATAGCAATCAGCCCCAGCATTTT
CDR3: CASSEGDSGWNSNQPQHF

V: TRBV7-9
size: .
D: TRBD2
J: TRBJ2-3
DNA: TGTGCCAGCAGTCAGCGGGGGAACACAGATACGCAGTATTTT
CDR3: CASSQRGNTDTQYF

V: TRBV7-2
size: .
D: .
J: TRBJ1-5
DNA: TGTGCCAGCAGCTTAGTTTCCCTCTCGACTGTTAATCAGCCCCAGCATTTT
CDR3: CASSLVSLSTVNQPQHF

V: TRBV7-3
size: once
D: TRBD2
J: TRBJ2-1
DNA: TGTGCCAGCAGTACTAGCGGGAGAAATGAGCAGTTCTTC
CDR3: CASSTSGRNEQFF